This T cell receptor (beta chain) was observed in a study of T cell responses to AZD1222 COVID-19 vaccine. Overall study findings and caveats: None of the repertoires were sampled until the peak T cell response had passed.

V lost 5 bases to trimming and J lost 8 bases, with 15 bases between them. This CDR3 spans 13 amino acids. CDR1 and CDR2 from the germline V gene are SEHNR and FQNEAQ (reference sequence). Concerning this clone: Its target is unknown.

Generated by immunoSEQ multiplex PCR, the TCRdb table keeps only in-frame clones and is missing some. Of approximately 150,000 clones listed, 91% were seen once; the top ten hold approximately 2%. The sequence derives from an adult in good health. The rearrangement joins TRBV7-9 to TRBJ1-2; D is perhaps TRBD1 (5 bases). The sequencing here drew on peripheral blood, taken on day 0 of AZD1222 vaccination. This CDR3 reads CASSPGTPAGYTF. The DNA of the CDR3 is TGTGCCAGCAGCCCAGGGACCCCGGCGGGCTACACCTTC.